This T cell receptor beta chain was captured in a study of shared clonotypes between healthy human individuals (dated by TCRdb to 2020 to 2021). The study in broad terms: The cohort comprised two women and a few men aged 18 to 49 years. For each donor, CD4 naive and CD4 memory were each given three plates, CD8 naive was given two plates, and CD8 memory was given one plate. Blood TCR repertoires of five healthy adults were deeply sequenced to estimate repertoire size and the extent of clonotype sharing between individuals. Different laboratories and diverse techniques were used to prepare libraries and sequence TCR repertoires, to increase sequencing depth and limit assay-specific biases. Between about 0.85 and 9.5 billion PBMCs per donor were obtained by leukapheresis.

From a lookup of the germline V gene (reference sequence), CDR1 and CDR2 are GTSNPN and SVGIG. The CDR3 runs 14 residues from the cysteine to the phenylalanine. The read is trimmed to its CDR3 DNA, 42 bases read in frame from base 1. V is reduced by 0 bases and J by 5 bases, leaving a spacing of 13 bases between them. The study at large found these results: Even with the large sequencing depth, rarefaction of the sorted-subset datasets indicated that sequencing was incomplete. Compared with non-shared clonotypes, the clonotypes found in all four sorted-subset donors had higher generation probabilities. Only blood was sampled, and tissue TCR repertoires likely differ from those in blood. Naive subsets generally had larger estimated clonotype richness than memory subsets. Based on pairwise subsampling, the degree of clonotype sharing among donors was expected to be affected by sequencing depth. When four donors were compared, the shared fraction of clonotypes was around 5.1% for naive CD4, 3.5% to 4% for naive CD8, roughly 2.3% for memory CD4, and 0.3% to 0.5% for memory CD8. Because the study included only a small number of donors, the genetic and exposure-history diversity represented was limited.

The donors were healthy, HIV-negative adults who had no recently reported acute infections or vaccinations. All donors were Caucasian adults living in Nashville, Tennessee, USA. Magnetic negative selection was used to enrich CD4+ T cells, after which naive cells were positively selected on CD45RA and the negative fraction became the memory subset. After blood collection by leukapheresis, PBMCs were isolated using Ficoll-Histopaque density gradient centrifugation and then cryopreserved in the vapor phase of liquid nitrogen. Analytical flow cytometry was used to check the purity and quantity of every magnetically sorted T cell population. Genomic DNA was isolated from each sorted fraction and quantified by UV absorbance on a Nanodrop 2000c. On this clone: The antigen it recognizes is unknown. Base qualities are not recorded, but no much larger clone differs from it by a single base.

TCR CDR3 regions were amplified from genomic DNA by multiplex PCR using the deep immunoSEQ assay. For each cell subset, the extracted genomic DNA was distributed evenly across all wells of several immunoSEQ 96-well plates, and each plate served as one replicate. For sorted subsets, about 200 ng genomic DNA, equal to some 30,000 T cell genomes, was loaded into each replicate PCR. Purified libraries were quantified with a Qubit 3.0 fluorometer, sized on a Bioanalyzer 2100, and re-quantified with the KAPA Library Quantification kit. Every immunoSEQ 96-well plate was sequenced on a dedicated single-read 150-cycle Illumina NextSeq 550 flow cell. On the study's bioinformatics: Because the immunoSEQ output held only junctional sequences and lacked quality scores, the filtering could not match the filtering applied to full-length reads. To assign V/J genes and CDR3, sequences were annotated against IMGT germline references using PyIR, a Python wrapper for IgBLAST v1.9. Any read was removed if the V/J assignment was weak (E-value above 1e-6), the CDR3 was missing, or the read contained stop codons, out-of-frame junctions, or ambiguous translated residues. V3J clonotypes were defined as sequences sharing the same inferred V gene, J gene, and CDR3 amino acid sequence. Percentage overlap between repertoires was calculated by dividing the number of shared unique clonotypes by the size of the smaller repertoire. Three approaches were used to assess repertoire richness: RTK rarefaction, the Chao1 estimator, and Recon v2.1 estimates of unobserved clonotypes. Generation probabilities were computed with OLGA for all TCRbeta clonotypes obtained by the gDNA method from several donors. Not all clones reach the TCRdb copy of this immuneACCESS table, which keeps in-frame sequences only. Checked studies attribute under half of the gap to unresolved V genes and leave the rest unexplained. The D gene and trimming were derived from the DNA, and the V and J assignments and clone size from that table. The sample yields some 2.3 million clones; over 90% were counted once. The ten biggest clones cover under 0.45% of the sample.

Sequencing used naive CD4+ T cells from PBMCs. What the cell subset or site label conveys for this sample: CD45RA+ positively selected. The TCR sequence derives from a young man in good health. Some clones in this sample may be carry-over from other donors' samples. The chain is made from TRBV30 and TRBJ1-2; too little of a D gene remains to name it. The CDR3 protein is CAWSVPDVRYGYTF. DNA sequence: TGTGCCTGGAGTGTACCGGACGTCAGATATGGCTACACCTTC.